The 10 T cell receptor beta chains below come from one sample, sequenced in a study of blood T cell repertoires in COVID-19. Sequencing was performed with immunoSEQ multiplex PCR; in TCRdb, only in-frame clones are kept and a portion is missing. The sample holds under 300,000 clones, 65% to 85% seen once. Sequenced: peripheral blood. The receptors here all came from a middle-aged woman who had recovered from COVID-19.

This chain connects TRBV28 to TRBJ2-5; TRBD2 matches at 12 bases. Germline values: CDR1 MDHEN, CDR2 SYDVKM. The CDR3 extends over 16 amino acids. V gave up 4 bases and J gave up 5 bases; unmatched junction bases: 8. The CDR3 region is CASSSRTSGVVETQYF. In DNA form, the CDR3 reads TGTGCCAGCAGTTCCCGGACTAGCGGGGTCGTGGAGACCCAGTACTTC.

This rearrangement joins TRBV5-6 to TRBJ2-7, with unresolved D. Germline V gene lookup returns CDR1 SGHDT and CDR2 YYEEEE. Trimming removed 3 bases at V and 4 bases at J, with 5 bases between. The CDR3 consists of 11 residues. The CDR3 DNA reads TGTGCCAGCAGCTCCGGGTACGAGCAGTACTTC. Its translation is CASSSGYEQYF.

This clone appeared a few times. This chain joins TRBV4-2 and TRBJ1-1; D gene unclear. The V gene lost 1 base and the J gene lost 0 bases, with 9 bases spanning the gap. Per germline, CDR1 LGHNA and CDR2 YNFKEQ. CDR3 length: 15 residues. The CDR3 sequence is CASSQVAGMNTEAFF. Here the CDR3 DNA reads TGTGCCAGCAGCCAAGTTGCGGGAATGAACACTGAAGCTTTCTTT.

V and J are TRBV5-5 and TRBJ2-7; 7 bases agree with TRBD1. V trimming: 5 bases; J trimming: 7 bases; junction bases outside the gene matches: 15. Per germline, CDR1 SGHKS and CDR2 YYEKEE (reference sequence). This CDR3 is built from 15 residues. In DNA, the CDR3 is TGTGCCAGCAGTTATACCGGGACAGCTGGGAGTGAGCAGTACTTC. Translated: CASSYTGTAGSEQYF.

This rearrangement joins TRBV6-5 to TRBJ1-2; D is uncertain. This CDR3 contains 13 residues. In germline, CDR1 is MNHEY, CDR2 SVGAGI. V was shortened by 6 bases and J by 1 base, with 9 bases between the two germline ends. The CDR3 sequence is CASRKQRNYGYTF. The CDR3 DNA reads TGTGCCAGCAGGAAGCAACGTAACTATGGCTACACCTTC.

This chain links TRBV28 with TRBJ1-5; 8 bases agree with TRBD1. This CDR3 has 14 amino acids. Germline loops: CDR1 MDHEN, CDR2 SYDVKM. V shed 10 bases, J shed 5 bases, and the junction held 10 bases outside the gene matches. The CDR3 nucleotides read TGTGCCACCACGAGAGGACAGGGATATCAGCCCCAGCATTTT. It is translated as CATTRGQGYQPQHF.

The CDR3 spells CASSPAGLAAYNEQFF. The CDR3 coding sequence is TGTGCCAGCAGCCCCGCCGGACTAGCGGCCTACAATGAGCAGTTCTTC. The chain combines TRBV7-8 with TRBJ2-1, with TRBD2 identical over 10 bases. The CDR3 has 16 residues. CDR1 and CDR2 (germline): SGHVS, FQNEAQ. V trimming: 5 bases; J trimming: 2 bases; junction bases outside the gene matches: 6.

V and J are TRBV2 and TRBJ1-2; 7 bases are a match to TRBD1. Trimming removed 10 bases from V and 4 bases from J; junction bases left unmatched: 9. From germline, CDR1 is SNHLY and CDR2 FYNNEI. The CDR3 has 13 residues. The CDR3 sequence is CAISWQGGYGYTF. CDR3 bases: TGTGCCATCTCTTGGCAGGGGGGCTATGGCTACACCTTC.

V is TRBV2 and J is TRBJ2-5, with 11 nucleotides matching TRBD2. V was pared by 10 bases and J by 0 bases, with 7 bases of the junction left unmatched. Germline-derived CDR1 and CDR2 are SNHLY and FYNNEI. This CDR3 is built from 15 residues. The CDR3 loop reads CAILPSGGYQETQYF. CDR3 sequence (DNA): TGTGCCATCCTTCCTAGCGGGGGGTACCAAGAGACCCAGTACTTC.

This chain uses TRBV19 with TRBJ2-1; the D gene is possibly TRBD1 (6 bases). CDR1 is LNHDA, CDR2 SQIVND, per germline (reference sequence). V dropped 3 bases and J dropped 0 bases, with 12 bases sitting between them. The CDR3 spans 16 residues. In DNA, the CDR3 is TGTGCCAGTAGTATCTCCGGACAGAGCTCCTACAATGAGCAGTTCTTC. Protein product: CASSISGQSSYNEQFF. Complete variable domain (other parts from reference TRBV19 and TRBJ2-1): DGGITQSPKYLFRKEGQNVTLSCEQNLNHDAMYWYRQDPGQGLRLIYYSQIVNDFQKGDIAEGYSVSREKKESFPLTVTSAQKNPTAFYLCASSISGQSSYNEQFFGPGTRLTVL.